The 12 T cell receptor beta chains in this list originate from one sample, sequenced in a study of T-cell reconstitution after alpha-beta-depleted transplantation in children. Using unique molecular identifiers, the investigators prepared the TCRbeta library. MiXCR was run by TCRdb on the PCR reads, yielding one entry per CDR3 protein. Counted here are about 100,000 distinct CDR3 sequences, about 6.4% occurring once; the ten biggest clones make up roughly 20%. Sequencing was performed on PBMCs, mostly from graft donor cells, taken 360 days after TCRalphabeta/CD19-depleted stem cell transplant. Source of these receptors: a male patient aged 2-15 years who had a stem cell transplant for acute lymphoblastic leukemia, so the T cells may come from the graft donor.

This clonotype was found a few times. This chain links TRBV6-6 with TRBJ1-4, with D possibly matching TRBD1 (6 bases). V lost 2 bases and J lost 15, with 16 bases in between. Germline V gives CDR1 MNHNY, CDR2 SVGAGI (reference sequence). This CDR3 contains 13 residues. CDR3 amino acids: CASSYRPGQSMFF. CDR3 coding DNA: TGTGCCAGCAGTTACAGACCCGGACAGTCAATGTTTTTT.

This clonotype was seen at least ten times. The CDR3 DNA reads as TGTGCCAGCAGCTTGGTAGTCGGGGCCACAGATACGCAGTATTTT. This sequence encodes CASSLVVGATDTQYF. V is TRBV5-6 and J is TRBJ2-3; D tentatively fits TRBD1 or TRBD2 (5 bases each). Germline CDR1 reads SGHDT; CDR2 reads YYEEEE. The CDR3 sequence is 15 residues long. Trimming removed 0 bases at V and 2 bases at J, with 10 bases between.

This clonotype was picked up a small number of times. This chain uses TRBV7-9 with TRBJ1-2; 11 bases align to TRBD1. V trimming: 3 bases; J trimming: 4 bases; junction bases outside the gene matches: 4. This CDR3 region has 15 residues. From germline, CDR1 is SEHNR and CDR2 FQNEAQ (reference sequence). The DNA for the CDR3 is TGTGCCAGCAGCTTGGACAGGGGGCGCGGCTATGGCTACACCTTC. Translating gives CASSLDRGRGYGYTF.

This clonotype was observed at least ten times. The chain links TRBV21-1 to TRBJ2-7; whether TRBD1, the table's D call, matches the DNA was not checked. TRBV21-1 is marked as a pseudogene. The CDR3 is 15 residues long. The CDR3 nucleotides are TGTGCCAGCAGCAAACGACCAACAGGGGTATACGAGCAGTACTTC. Translated, it gives CASSKRPTGVYEQYF.

V gene TRBV7-2 combines with J gene TRBJ2-7; weak D call: TRBD1 (6 bases). CDR1 SGHTA and CDR2 FQGNSA come from the germline V gene. Trimming left V 5 bases short and J 6 bases short, with 17 bases between. The CDR3 is made up of 14 amino acids. Here the CDR3 reads CASSKMDSPGEQYF. CDR3 DNA sequence: TGTGCCAGCAGCAAGATGGACAGCCCAGGCGAGCAGTACTTC.

The sample holds many counts of this clonotype. Sequence at one end of the junction differs from germline and may be a read error. CDR3 DNA sequence: TGCAGCGTTCAAGAGACCTCCTACAATGAGCAGTTCTTC. It encodes CSVQETSYNEQFF. The V and J genes are TRBV29-1 and TRBJ2-1; D gene unclear. The CDR3 extends over 13 amino acids. Germline V gene data show CDR1 as SQVTM and CDR2 as ANQGSEA.

Ten or more counts support this clonotype. The genes are TRBV4-3 and TRBJ2-7; D call uncertain. Germline V gives CDR1 LGHNA, CDR2 YSLEER. V was shortened by 2 bases and J by 4 bases, with 15 bases between the two germline ends. CDR3 size: 15 residues. CDR3 DNA sequence: TGCGCCAGCAGCCAATCTCCCTCCGGATGGTACGAGCAGTACTTC. Translated, it gives CASSQSPSGWYEQYF.

This clonotype was seen ten or more times. The V and J genes are TRBV7-6 and TRBJ1-1; no reliable D call. The CDR3 sequence is 12 residues long. Germline V gene sequence: CDR1 SGHVS, CDR2 FNYEAQ. The V and J ends lost 0 bases and 10 bases respectively, with 9 bases between them. The CDR3 reads CASSLAGGRAFF. In nucleotides, the CDR3 is TGTGCCAGCAGCTTAGCTGGTGGGCGAGCTTTCTTT.

This clonotype was seen at least ten times. The genes are TRBV6-5 and TRBJ2-5, with a possible D match to TRBD1 (7 bases). Trimming pared 2 bases from V and 4 bases from J, leaving 11 bases between. Germline V gives CDR1 MNHEY, CDR2 SVGAGI. This CDR3 contains 14 residues. CDR3 protein: CASSYQGGVETQYF. The CDR3 DNA follows: TGTGCCAGCAGTTACCAGGGGGGAGTAGAGACCCAGTACTTC.

The chain combines TRBV27 with TRBJ1-6, with D hard to call. Germline-derived CDR1 and CDR2 are MNHEY and SMNVEV (reference sequence). V was trimmed by 8 bases and J by 5 bases, leaving 16 bases between them. CDR3 length equals 15 residues. The CDR3 nucleotides are TGTGCCAGCCCTTCGAAGGGTCAAGATAATTCACCCCTCCACTTT. This encodes CASPSKGQDNSPLHF.

This clonotype was found a few times. The chain combines TRBV6-6 with TRBJ1-1; TRBD1 matches 7 bases. The length of the CDR3 is 13 residues. The germline V gene has CDR1 MNHNY and CDR2 SVGAGI (reference sequence). Trimming cost V 7 bases and J 4 bases; bases outside gene matches: 6. CDR3 DNA: TGTGCCAGCACCAGGGGGGGGTCCACTGAAGCTTTCTTT. This codes for CASTRGGSTEAFF.

In its sample, this clonotype was seen many times. The chain employs TRBV29-1 and TRBJ2-6; possible D gene TRBD1, 5 bases. Trimming stripped 2 bases from V and 2 bases from J, with 7 bases between. This CDR3 is built from 14 residues. Germline V lookup: CDR1 SQVTM, CDR2 ANQGSEA. The CDR3 protein is CSVERGTGANVLTF. The DNA for the CDR3 is TGCAGCGTTGAAAGGGGTACTGGGGCCAACGTCCTGACTTTC. Combining the CDR3 with reference TRBV29-1 and TRBJ2-6 gives the whole variable domain SAVISQKPSRDICQRGTSLTIQCQVDSQVTMMFWYRQQPGQSLTLIATANQGSEATYESGFVIDKFPISRPNLTFSTLTVSNMSPEDSSIYLCSVERGTGANVLTFGAGSRLTVL.